A single sample is the source of the 17 T cell receptor beta chains below, sequenced in a study of blood T cell repertoires in COVID-19. The method was immunoSEQ multiplex PCR; TCRdb's version includes in-frame clones alone and lacks a portion of them. The sample holds around 56,000 clones, roughly 79% seen once. Material for sequencing was peripheral blood. The receptors derive from a woman aged 80 or over with active or convalescent COVID-19.

V usage is TRBV19 and J usage is TRBJ1-2, with TRBD1 matching over 7 bases. The CDR3 sequence is 15 residues long. Germline V CDR1 and CDR2: LNHDA, SQIVND (reference sequence). V gave up 7 bases and J gave up 11 bases; unmatched junction bases: 19. In DNA, the CDR3 is TGTGCCAGTACCTTGGCCTGGGACAGTCAAGGGGGTTACACCTTC. It is translated as CASTLAWDSQGGYTF.

The chain links TRBV5-1 to TRBJ1-2, with TRBD1 matching over 8 bases. This CDR3 is built from 14 residues. CDR1 is SGHRS and CDR2 is YFSETQ in the germline V gene. V lost 0 bases to trimming and J lost 6 bases; unmatched junction nucleotides: 4. The CDR3 bases are TGCGCCAGCAGCTTGGCGGACAGGGTAGATGGCTACACCTTC. Amino acids: CASSLADRVDGYTF.

The chain is built from TRBV5-1 and TRBJ1-4; D gene unclear. This CDR3 is 17 amino acids long. The V end lost 4 bases, the J end lost 0 bases, and 16 bases lay between the germline ends. Per the germline V gene, CDR1 is SGHRS and CDR2 is YFSETQ. CDR3 residues: CASSPSRSPATNEKLFF. DNA for the CDR3: TGCGCCAGCAGCCCTTCCAGGTCCCCTGCAACTAATGAAAAACTGTTTTTT. The full variable domain, rest sourced from reference TRBV5-1 and TRBJ1-4, is KAGVTQTPRYLIKTRGQQVTLSCSPISGHRSVSWYQQTPGQGLQFLFEYFSETQRNKGNFPGRFSGRQFSNSRSEMNVSTLELGDSALYLCASSPSRSPATNEKLFFGSGTQLSVL.

On this clone: Other DNA sequences of this sample code for an identical CDR3. The chain is built from TRBV19 and TRBJ1-6, with D possibly TRBD1 on 6 matching bases. This CDR3 comprises 13 residues. Germline-derived CDR1 and CDR2 are LNHDA and SQIVND (reference sequence). Trimming took off 6 bases at V and 7 bases at J, with 10 bases between the two ends. CDR3 region: CASRAGTNSPLHF. In DNA form, the CDR3 reads TGTGCCAGTAGGGCAGGGACAAATTCACCCCTCCACTTT. Full variable domain (outside the CDR3, taken from reference TRBV19 and TRBJ1-6): DGGITQSPKYLFRKEGQNVTLSCEQNLNHDAMYWYRQDPGQGLRLIYYSQIVNDFQKGDIAEGYSVSREKKESFPLTVTSAQKNPTAFYLCASRAGTNSPLHFGNGTRLTVT.

This chain links TRBV6-5 with TRBJ1-2; D remains ambiguous. The CDR3 totals 13 residues. The germline gives CDR1 MNHEY, CDR2 SVGAGI. V was shortened by 8 bases and J by 1 base, with 11 bases between the two germline ends. CDR3 residues: CASRYSSNYGYTF. The CDR3 coding sequence is TGTGCCAGCCGGTACAGCAGTAACTATGGCTACACCTTC.

The chain has TRBV18 and TRBJ1-5, with D unresolved. Trimming took 3 bases from V and 2 from J, leaving 8 bases between them. Germline V CDR1 and CDR2: KGHSH, LQKENI. The CDR3 loop spans 14 amino acids. The CDR3 coding sequence is TGTGCCAGCTCACCGACTGATGGCAATCAGCCCCAGCATTTT. It translates to CASSPTDGNQPQHF.

The chain carries TRBV28 and TRBJ2-7; 7 positions match TRBD1. This CDR3 spans 13 amino acids. V dropped 2 bases and J dropped 5; count of bases not matched to a gene: 3. Germline V gives CDR1 MDHEN, CDR2 SYDVKM. CDR3 amino acids: CASSLRGRNEQYF. The CDR3 nucleotides read TGTGCCAGCAGTTTAAGGGGGCGCAACGAGCAGTACTTC.

The chain joins TRBV28 to TRBJ1-4; no definite D call. The CDR3 has 14 amino acids. Trimming took 3 bases from V and 3 from J, leaving 8 bases between them. Germline CDR1 and CDR2: MDHEN and SYDVKM. The CDR3 sequence: CASSLSEANEKLFF. CDR3 DNA sequence: TGTGCCAGCAGTTTGTCCGAGGCTAATGAAAAACTGTTTTTT.

The chain employs TRBV7-7 and TRBJ2-2; TRBD1 matches 12 bases. V gave up 4 bases and J gave up 6 bases; unmatched junction bases: 6. Germline CDR1 SSHAT, CDR2 FNYEAQ (reference sequence). The length of the CDR3 is 16 residues. For the CDR3, the DNA is TGTGCCAGCAGCTCGGGACAGGGGGCCGGGGCCGGGGAGCTGTTTTTT. Its protein is CASSSGQGAGAGELFF.

The rearrangement links TRBV6-5 to TRBJ1-2, with D tentatively TRBD1 (5 bases). CDR3 size: 13 residues. Trimming took 4 bases from V and 4 from J, leaving 10 bases between them. CDR1 and CDR2 (germline): MNHEY, SVGAGI. As DNA, the CDR3 is TGTGCCAGCAGTTTCTCCAGGGTCTATGGCTACACCTTC. Its translation: CASSFSRVYGYTF.

The chain is built from TRBV4-2 and TRBJ1-1; 8 bases line up with TRBD1. Germline values: CDR1 LGHNA, CDR2 YNFKEQ. This CDR3 is built from 15 residues. Unmatched junction bases numbered 1, after V lost 1 base and J lost 0 bases. CDR3 loop: CASSQAGGLNTEAFF. The CDR3 DNA reads as TGTGCCAGCAGCCAAGCAGGGGGCCTGAACACTGAAGCTTTCTTT.

The chain recombines TRBV12-3 or TRBV12-4 with TRBJ1-4; 7 bases are shared with TRBD1. The CDR3 sequence is 12 residues long. After removal of 6 bases from V and 8 bases from J, the junction contained 3 bases not matched to a gene. The CDR3 loop is CASRGQTEKLFF. DNA for the CDR3: TGTGCCAGCAGGGGACAGACAGAAAAACTGTTTTTT.

This clone was recorded only once. CDR3 protein: CASSDRPTGLYGYTF. The DNA of the CDR3 is TGTGCCAGCAGTGACCGACCGACAGGGTTGTATGGCTACACCTTC. The chain carries TRBV6-2 or TRBV6-3 and TRBJ1-2, with 7 bases lining up with TRBD1. This CDR3 spans 15 amino acids. The V gene's germline CDR1 is MNHEY and CDR2 SVGEGT. The junction had 11 bases not matched to a gene; V was cut back by 5 bases and J by 5 bases.

The chain couples TRBV6-5 to TRBJ2-7; 7 positions match TRBD1. CDR3 length: 14 residues. Germline-derived CDR1 and CDR2 are MNHEY and SVGAGI. With V trimmed by 0 bases and J by 2 bases, 1 base remained unmatched. CDR3: CASSYSQGAYEQYF. The CDR3 DNA is TGTGCCAGCAGTTACTCTCAGGGGGCCTACGAGCAGTACTTC.

The chain joins TRBV10-3 to TRBJ2-2, with D maybe TRBD2 (5 bases). The CDR3 sequence is 14 residues long. V dropped 4 bases and J dropped 4 bases, with 10 bases sitting between them. CDR1 is ENHRY, CDR2 SYGVKD, per germline. This CDR3 reads CAISVGVGTGELFF. CDR3 DNA sequence: TGTGCCATCAGTGTCGGGGTGGGCACCGGGGAGCTGTTTTTT.

The chain carries TRBV6-8 and TRBJ1-1, with D perhaps TRBD1 (5 bases). Looked up from germline, CDR1 is MNHGY and CDR2 is SAAAGT. The CDR3 runs to 15 residues. V lost 2 bases, J lost 1 base, and 11 bases lay in between. CDR3 protein: CASSYAGAPNTEAFF. As DNA, the CDR3 is TGTGCCAGCAGTTACGCTGGGGCTCCGAACACTGAAGCTTTCTTT.

The table lists this clone with a few counts. The chain is built from TRBV20-1 and TRBJ1-2; D perhaps matches TRBD1 (6 bases). CDR1 is DFQATT, CDR2 SNEGSKA, per germline (reference sequence). V lost 3 bases to trimming and J lost 8 bases, with 16 bases between them. This CDR3 contains 13 residues. The DNA of the CDR3 is TGCAGTGCTAGTGGGGGGCCCGAGGAGGGCTACACCTTC. Amino acids: CSASGGPEEGYTF.